This T cell receptor (beta chain) was documented in a study of cytomegalovirus exposure and HLA in healthy donors. Primers for the PCR totalled 60 Vbeta and 13 Jbeta. Libraries were prepared by immunoSEQ multiplex PCR; TCRdb keeps only in-frame clonotypes and omits some of them. In the table there are over 150,000 clones, roughly 78% of which are singletons. Study-level points and caveats: On later analysis, the bulk of CMV-associated TCR beta chains appeared to be HLA-restricted. The study recorded about 160 TCR beta chains that were cytomegalovirus-associated. According to an earlier analysis, most TCR beta V segments yielded productive rearrangements about 87% or about 30% of the time. Near-uniform donor sequencing depth was presumed by presence/absence analyses.

For this clone: Its specificity is not known.

The junction had 8 bases not matched to a gene; V was cut back by 5 bases and J by 7 bases. CDR1 and CDR2 (germline): SEHNR, FQNEAQ (reference sequence). The CDR3 is 15 residues long. J is TRBJ2-1 and V is TRBV7-9; 10 bases are a match to TRBD2. Material: PBMCs. This TCR came from a woman aged 45-65 years in good health and CMV-seropositive. CDR3 loop: CASSAVAGLANEQFF. CDR3 sequence (DNA): TGTGCCAGCAGCGCAGTAGCGGGACTAGCGAATGAGCAGTTCTTC.